This T cell receptor beta chain was identified during a study of CD8 T cells in Susac syndrome. Overall study context: Patients with Susac syndrome had blood drawn and were at that point therapy-naive, on corticosteroids, or on intravenous immunoglobulin alone.

With random hexamers, reverse transcription was performed on about 0.5 to 1 ug of RNA. TCRdb re-called the immunoSEQ multiplex PCR reads through MiXCR, storing one row per CDR3 protein. This table has some 150,000 distinct CDR3 sequences, more than 85% appearing once. Trimming took off 2 bases at V and 13 bases at J, with 15 bases between the two ends. The CDR3 runs 13 residues. Germline V CDR1 and CDR2: DFQATT, SNEGSKA (reference sequence). Notes on this clonotype: Its antigen is not known.

Study-level results: In its TCR sequencing and HLA analysis, the study acknowledged that the number of individuals was relatively small.

The chain combines TRBV20-1 with TRBJ1-6; D is undetermined. The material sequenced was CD4+ T cells from PBMCs. This TCR was sampled from a human donor with Susac syndrome. In DNA, the CDR3 is TGCAGTGCTAGACAACCCTCCCTTCCCCCCCTCCACTTT. Its translation: CSARQPSLPPLHF.